The clone carrying this T cell receptor beta chain was found a few times. The data originate from a study of T-cell memory formation after mild COVID-19. Constant-segment-primed 5'RACE gave TCR alpha and TCR beta cDNA libraries with sample barcodes and UMIs. Each CDR3 protein gets one entry after TCRdb re-called the 5' RACE reads with MiXCR. The table lists 350,000 to 500,000 distinct CDR3 sequences, more than 15% of them singletons, with 20% to 25% in the top ten. This CDR3 has 11 residues. Germline V gives CDR1 SNHLY, CDR2 FYNNEI. Deletions cut 3 bases from V and 13 bases from J, with 7 bases between.

The chain combines TRBV2 with TRBJ1-6; D is unresolved. The sequenced material came from PBMCs or a T cell subset sorted from them (not recorded which). This TCR was recovered from a man aged 18 to 30 who had mild COVID-19 (a few samples of this study predate the infection). Cell type and time point are not known. CDR3: CASSDGSPLHF. In DNA form, the CDR3 reads TGTGCCAGCAGTGATGGGTCTCCCCTCCACTTT. Supplemented by reference TRBV2 and TRBJ1-6, the full variable domain reads EPEVTQTPSHQVTQMGQEVILRCVPISNHLYFYWYRQILGQKVEFLVSFYNNEISEKSEIFDDQFSVERPDGSNFTLKIRSTKLEDSAMYFCASSDGSPLHFGNGTRLTVT.